What follows are 29 T cell receptor beta chains derived from one specimen sequenced in a study of T-cell reconstitution after alpha-beta-depleted transplantation in children. A library of TCRbeta sequences, prepared with unique molecular identifiers, was generated. One entry per CDR3 protein results from TCRdb running MiXCR on the PCR reads. The sample records 200,000 to 300,000 distinct CDR3 sequences, around 12% being singletons. Sample: PBMCs from the stem cell graft donor, taken from the stem cell graft. The receptors derive from a human donor who donated a stem cell graft to a child with acute lymphoblastic leukemia.

This chain links TRBV6-1 with TRBJ2-2, with 9 bases matching TRBD1. This CDR3 spans 15 amino acids. Trimming removed 6 bases from V and 4 bases from J; junction bases left unmatched: 6. Per germline, CDR1 MNHNS and CDR2 SASEGT. The CDR3 region is CASRWGTGPTGELFF. The CDR3 nucleotides read TGTGCCAGCAGGTGGGGGACAGGGCCCACCGGGGAGCTGTTTTTT.

This clonotype was seen many times. The V call is TRBV7-2, the J call TRBJ2-7; D perhaps matches TRBD2 (5 bases). Trimming stripped 8 bases from V and 6 bases from J, with 20 bases between. Germline assignment: CDR1 SGHTA and CDR2 FQGNSA. This CDR3 is built from 14 residues. The CDR3 DNA reads TGTGCCAGCCGCTCGTTCTACGAGGACTCCGAGCAGTACTTC. This codes for CASRSFYEDSEQYF.

This clonotype was seen at least ten times. The V call is TRBV12-3 or TRBV12-4, the J call TRBJ2-7; 8 bases line up with TRBD1. The CDR3 runs to 15 residues. V gave up 2 bases and J gave up 0 bases; unmatched junction bases: 3. The CDR3 DNA is TGTGCCAGCAGTTTACAGGGGGCCACCTCCTACGAGCAGTACTTC. It yields the protein CASSLQGATSYEQYF.

This clonotype occurred many times. This chain links TRBV18 with TRBJ1-2; TRBD1 might be the D (6 bases). Germline-derived CDR1 and CDR2 are KGHSH and LQKENI. V lost 4 bases, J lost 4 bases, and 7 bases lay in between. The CDR3 runs to 12 residues. The chain's CDR3 is CASSQDSYGYTF. Here the CDR3 DNA reads TGTGCCAGCTCACAGGACAGCTATGGCTACACCTTC.

This clonotype was detected a few times. The DNA of the CDR3 is TGCGCCAGCAGCTCGCAGACAGGGACGAACACTGAAGCTTTCTTT. Encoded protein: CASSSQTGTNTEAFF. The V gene is TRBV5-1, the J gene TRBJ1-1, with TRBD1 identical over 7 bases. The trim removed 3 bases at V and 1 base at J, leaving 6 bases unmatched. The CDR3 has 15 residues. Germline loops: CDR1 SGHRS, CDR2 YFSETQ.

This clonotype has a count of ten or more. The CDR3 sequence: CASSQERSSGNTIYF. The CDR3 nucleotides are TGTGCCAGCAGCCAAGAGAGGAGCTCTGGAAACACCATATATTTT. The chain links TRBV4-2 to TRBJ1-3; no reliable D call. The CDR3 has 15 residues. CDR1 LGHNA and CDR2 YNFKEQ come from the germline V gene. Trimming shortened V by 0 bases and J by 0 bases, and 6 bases separated the two germline ends.

This clonotype has only a few counts. CDR3 region: CSARGLAGREQFF. CDR3 nucleotide sequence: TGCAGTGCCCGAGGACTAGCGGGGCGCGAGCAGTTCTTC. The rearrangement joins TRBV20-1 to TRBJ2-1, with 12 bases identical to TRBD2. This CDR3 is built from 13 residues. V was pared by 6 bases and J by 10 bases, with 7 bases of the junction left unmatched. Germline-derived CDR1 and CDR2 are DFQATT and SNEGSKA (reference sequence).

This clonotype was counted many times. The chain links TRBV25-1 to TRBJ2-1; TRBD2 agrees at 11 bases. Looked up from germline, CDR1 is MGHDK and CDR2 is SYGVNS. V gave up 4 bases and J gave up 10 bases; unmatched junction bases: 6. The CDR3 extends over 14 amino acids. The CDR3 sequence is CASSGVAGGPEQFF. CDR3 coding DNA: TGTGCCAGCAGTGGGGTAGCGGGAGGGCCCGAGCAGTTCTTC.

In its sample, this clonotype was seen many times. The chain couples TRBV20-1 to TRBJ2-5; no firm D call. There are 11 residues in the CDR3. With 6 bases removed from V and 1 base from J, the gap between germline ends came to 6 bases. Germline V gene sequence: CDR1 DFQATT, CDR2 SNEGSKA (reference sequence). The chain's CDR3 is CSAVPQETQYF. As DNA, the CDR3 is TGCAGTGCCGTTCCCCAAGAGACCCAGTACTTC.

This clonotype showed up many times. This chain joins TRBV12-3 or TRBV12-4 and TRBJ1-5, with D possibly being TRBD1 (5 bases). The CDR3 contains 14 residues. V was trimmed by 2 bases and J by 7 bases, leaving 12 bases between them. The DNA for the CDR3 is TGTGCCAGCAGTTTATCGCAGGGTGGACAGCCCCAGCATTTT. As protein: CASSLSQGGQPQHF.

This clonotype was found many times. The genes are TRBV5-6 and TRBJ1-4; 9 bases line up with TRBD1. In germline, CDR1 is SGHDT, CDR2 YYEEEE. V lost 4 bases to trimming and J lost 4 bases; unmatched junction nucleotides: 2. CDR3 size: 14 residues. CDR3 in DNA: TGTGCCAGCAGCGGGGGACAGGGTAATGAAAAACTGTTTTTT. Translated: CASSGGQGNEKLFF.

Many counts were recorded for this clonotype. The chain is built from TRBV5-1 and TRBJ2-3; D not resolved. The V end lost 3 bases, the J end lost 1 base, and 9 bases lay between the germline ends. CDR3 length: 14 amino acids. The V gene's germline CDR1 is SGHRS and CDR2 YFSETQ. CDR3 DNA sequence: TGCGCCAGCAGCTCGATAGCAGGCACAGATACGCAGTATTTT. Amino acids: CASSSIAGTDTQYF.

As for this clonotype: This may come from a read error, since a much larger clone is one base off. The chain carries TRBV12-3 or TRBV12-4 and TRBJ1-4; D is ambiguous. The CDR3 spans 14 residues. CDR3 coding DNA: TGTGTCAGCAGTTTCCCACAGATCAATGAAAAACTGTTTTTT. Translating it yields CVSSFPQINEKLFF.

In this sample, this clonotype turned up many times. The rearrangement links TRBV20-1 to TRBJ1-5, with D uncertain. The CDR3 totals 13 residues. V gave up 2 bases and J gave up 1 base, with 6 bases separating them. CDR1 is DFQATT and CDR2 is SNEGSKA in the germline V gene (reference sequence). The CDR3 sequence is CSARSASNQPQHF. Here the CDR3 DNA reads TGCAGTGCTAGATCAGCAAGCAATCAGCCCCAGCATTTT.

This clonotype was counted many times. The chain has TRBV27 and TRBJ2-2; the match to TRBD1 covers 9 bases. The germline V gene encodes CDR1 MNHEY and CDR2 SMNVEV (reference sequence). This CDR3 has 19 residues. Unmatched junction bases numbered 21, after V lost 6 bases and J lost 7 bases. The DNA for the CDR3 is TGTGCCAGCAGCCTTAAGCTGAAGTGGACAGGGGTTCCCCTCGGGGAGCTGTTTTTT. This encodes CASSLKLKWTGVPLGELFF.

The sample holds many counts of this clonotype. The V and J genes are TRBV20-1 and TRBJ1-5; D possibly corresponds to TRBD1 (5 bases). Germline CDR1 reads DFQATT; CDR2 reads SNEGSKA (reference sequence). The CDR3 is 14 residues long. Trimming removed 5 bases from V and 4 bases from J, with 15 bases in between. For the CDR3, the DNA is TGCAGTGCTTTGCCGGGAGGGGAGAATCAGCCCCAGCATTTT. Residues: CSALPGGENQPQHF.

In this sample, this clonotype turned up a few times. This chain connects TRBV28 to TRBJ1-4; TRBD1 is a possible D gene (6 bases). CDR1 and CDR2 (germline): MDHEN, SYDVKM. There are 15 residues in the CDR3. Trimming left V 3 bases short and J 5 bases short, with 13 bases between. The CDR3 DNA follows: TGTGCCAGCAGTTTGTGGGACACAGGGAATGAAAAACTGTTTTTT. It encodes CASSLWDTGNEKLFF.

This clonotype was seen many times. The V and J genes are TRBV9 and TRBJ2-3; D is ambiguous. V lost 2 bases and J lost 3, with 7 bases in between. The germline CDR1 and CDR2 sequences are SGDLS and YYNGEE. The CDR3 covers 13 residues. The CDR3 coding sequence is TGTGCCAGCAGCGTGAGAACAACAGATACGCAGTATTTT. This gives the protein CASSVRTTDTQYF.

In this sample, this clonotype turned up many times. The chain uses TRBV7-6 and TRBJ1-4; D ambiguous. The CDR3 extends over 13 amino acids. The germline V gene encodes CDR1 SGHVS and CDR2 FNYEAQ. V dropped 2 bases and J dropped 4 bases, with 5 bases sitting between them. The CDR3 region has the DNA TGTGCCAGCAGCTTAAACCATAATGAAAAACTGTTTTTT. It encodes CASSLNHNEKLFF.

This clonotype was observed many times. This chain joins TRBV12-3 or TRBV12-4 and TRBJ1-2, with no clear D. V lost 5 bases and J lost 8, with 15 bases in between. The CDR3 runs to 13 residues. CDR3 in amino acids: CASSPMALGGYTF. As DNA, the CDR3 is TGTGCCAGCAGTCCGATGGCCTTAGGGGGCTACACCTTC.

This clonotype showed up many times. The V and J genes are TRBV12-3 or TRBV12-4 and TRBJ2-7; D ambiguous. V lost 6 bases and J lost 3, with 12 bases in between. CDR3 length equals 13 residues. The CDR3 coding sequence is TGTGCCAGCAGCCCACATTCTAGCTACGAGCAGTACTTC. The encoded protein is CASSPHSSYEQYF.

About this clonotype itself: This may stem from a read error, because a much larger clone lies one nucleotide away. The rearrangement joins TRBV25-1 to TRBJ1-3; D perhaps matches TRBD1 (6 bases). CDR3 size: 16 residues. Germline lookup yields CDR1 MGHDK and CDR2 SYGVNS. CDR3: CASSGNDRSSGTTIYF. In nucleotides, the CDR3 is TGTGCCAGCAGTGGGAACGACAGGAGCTCTGGAACCACCATATATTTT.

This clonotype has at least ten counts. The chain has TRBV12-3 or TRBV12-4 and TRBJ1-5; 9 bases line up with TRBD1. CDR3 length: 18 residues. V dropped 4 bases and J dropped 7; count of bases not matched to a gene: 17. The CDR3 loop reads CASSSHRGQGLIWQPQHF. The DNA of the CDR3 is TGTGCCAGCAGTTCCCACAGGGGGCAGGGTTTAATATGGCAGCCCCAGCATTTT.

At least ten counts were recorded for this clonotype. V gene TRBV5-1 combines with J gene TRBJ2-5; the D is unclear. The CDR3 sequence is 14 residues long. CDR1 and CDR2 (germline): SGHRS, YFSETQ. The V end lost 0 bases, the J end lost 2 bases, and 8 bases lay between the germline ends. The DNA of the CDR3 is TGCGCCAGCAGCTTGGTAAAGGAACAAGAGACCCAGTACTTC. Translating it yields CASSLVKEQETQYF.

This clonotype has at least ten counts. V and J are TRBV20-1 and TRBJ2-7, with D maybe TRBD2 (5 bases). CDR1 is DFQATT and CDR2 is SNEGSKA in the germline V gene (reference sequence). With 5 bases removed from V and 5 bases from J, the gap between germline ends came to 16 bases. The CDR3 sequence is 13 residues long. CDR3 nucleotides: TGCAGTGCTCCCCGGGGTAGCATCCACGAGCAGTACTTC. Translating gives CSAPRGSIHEQYF.

This clonotype was counted many times. J is TRBJ1-1 and V is TRBV20-1; D possibly corresponds to TRBD1 (6 bases). Germline V lookup: CDR1 DFQATT, CDR2 SNEGSKA (reference sequence). This CDR3 spans 14 amino acids. Trimming left V 3 bases short and J 4 bases short, with 15 bases between. CDR3 residues: CSASSAQGSTEAFF. The CDR3 DNA sequence: TGCAGTGCTAGCTCGGCTCAGGGGTCCACTGAAGCTTTCTTT.

A note on this clonotype: This clone may be a read error of a much larger clone one base away. The chain carries TRBV5-5 and TRBJ2-2; D possibly corresponds to TRBD1 (6 bases). Per germline, CDR1 SGHKS and CDR2 YYEKEE (reference sequence). The CDR3 runs to 16 residues. The CDR3 DNA reads TGTGCCAGCAGCTTACAGGGTAACTTGAACCCCGGGGAGCTGTTTTTT. It translates to CASSLQGNLNPGELFF.

This clonotype was counted ten times or more. The CDR3 region has the DNA TGTGCCAGCTCTTCGGCGTACCGCCCCAACTACGAGCAGTACTTC. Protein sequence: CASSSAYRPNYEQYF. V gene TRBV19 combines with J gene TRBJ2-7; D remains ambiguous. Germline V CDR1 and CDR2: LNHDA, SQIVND (reference sequence). The CDR3 totals 15 residues. Trimming removed 9 bases from V and 3 bases from J, with 21 bases in between.

This clonotype was observed at least ten times. The chain joins TRBV28 to TRBJ1-6; D is unclear. The CDR3 has 16 residues. V was pared by 6 bases and J by 10 bases, with 22 bases between. CDR1 and CDR2 (germline): MDHEN, SYDVKM. The CDR3 DNA reads as TGTGCCAGCAGCCAAACGAGACTGGCCCTAAGATCACCCCTCCACTTT. This sequence encodes CASSQTRLALRSPLHF.